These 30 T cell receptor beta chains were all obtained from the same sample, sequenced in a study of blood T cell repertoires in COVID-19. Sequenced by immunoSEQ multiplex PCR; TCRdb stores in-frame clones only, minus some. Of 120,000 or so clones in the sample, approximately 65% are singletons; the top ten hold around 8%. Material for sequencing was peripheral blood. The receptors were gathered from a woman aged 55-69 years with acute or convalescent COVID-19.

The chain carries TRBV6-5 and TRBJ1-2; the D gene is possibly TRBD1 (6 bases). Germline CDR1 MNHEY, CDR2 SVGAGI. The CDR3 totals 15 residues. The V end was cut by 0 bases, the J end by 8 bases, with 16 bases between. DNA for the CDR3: TGTGCCAGCAGTTACTCCGGCGGGGGCGGACGCGGCTACACCTTC. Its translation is CASSYSGGGGRGYTF.

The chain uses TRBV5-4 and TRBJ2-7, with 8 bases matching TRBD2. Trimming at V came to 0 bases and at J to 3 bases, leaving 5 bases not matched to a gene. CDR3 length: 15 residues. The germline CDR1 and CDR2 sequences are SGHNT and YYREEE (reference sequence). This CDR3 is CASSLDGGGIYEQYF. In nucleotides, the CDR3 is TGTGCCAGCAGCTTGGATGGCGGGGGGATCTACGAGCAGTACTTC.

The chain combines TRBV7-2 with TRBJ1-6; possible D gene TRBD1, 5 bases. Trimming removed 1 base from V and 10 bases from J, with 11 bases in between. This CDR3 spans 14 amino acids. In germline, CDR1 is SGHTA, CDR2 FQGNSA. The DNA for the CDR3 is TGTGCCAGCAGCTTAGTACAGGTGGCCTCACCCCTCCACTTT. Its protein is CASSLVQVASPLHF.

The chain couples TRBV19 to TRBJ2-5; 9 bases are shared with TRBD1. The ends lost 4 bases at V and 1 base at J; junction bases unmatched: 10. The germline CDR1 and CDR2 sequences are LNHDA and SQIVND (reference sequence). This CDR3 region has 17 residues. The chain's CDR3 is CASSSLRTGDLQETQYF. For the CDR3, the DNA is TGTGCCAGTAGTAGCCTCAGGACAGGGGACCTCCAAGAGACCCAGTACTTC.

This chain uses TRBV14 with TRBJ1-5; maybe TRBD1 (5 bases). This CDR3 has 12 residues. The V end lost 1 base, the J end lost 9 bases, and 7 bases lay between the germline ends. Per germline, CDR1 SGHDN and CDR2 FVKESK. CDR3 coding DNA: TGTGCCAGCAGCCAAGTGGGGGGGCCCCAGCATTTT. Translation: CASSQVGGPQHF.

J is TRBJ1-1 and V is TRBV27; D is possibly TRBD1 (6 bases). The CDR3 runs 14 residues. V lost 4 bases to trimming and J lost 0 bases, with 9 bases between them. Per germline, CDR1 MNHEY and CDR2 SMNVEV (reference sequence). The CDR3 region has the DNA TGTGCCAGCAGTTACAGGGCGATGAACACTGAAGCTTTCTTT. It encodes CASSYRAMNTEAFF.

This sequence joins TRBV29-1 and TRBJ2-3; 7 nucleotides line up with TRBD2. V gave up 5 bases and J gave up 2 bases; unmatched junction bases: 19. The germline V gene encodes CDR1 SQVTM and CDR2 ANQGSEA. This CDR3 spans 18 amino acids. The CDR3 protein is CSVSLFRGEPSVTDTQYF. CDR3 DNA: TGCAGCGTTTCTCTATTCCGGGGGGAACCCTCGGTCACAGATACGCAGTATTTT.

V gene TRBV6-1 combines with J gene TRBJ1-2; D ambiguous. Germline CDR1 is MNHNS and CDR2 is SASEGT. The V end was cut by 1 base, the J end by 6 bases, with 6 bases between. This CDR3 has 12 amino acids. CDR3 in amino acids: CASSEVADGYTF. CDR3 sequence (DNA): TGTGCCAGCAGTGAAGTCGCGGATGGCTACACCTTC.

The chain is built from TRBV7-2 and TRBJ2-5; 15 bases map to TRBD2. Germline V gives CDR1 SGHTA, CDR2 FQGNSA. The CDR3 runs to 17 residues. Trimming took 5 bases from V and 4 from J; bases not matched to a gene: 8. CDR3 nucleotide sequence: TGTGCCAGCAGCACCTGGACTAGCGGGGGGGTTAGAGAGACCCAGTACTTC. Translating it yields CASSTWTSGGVRETQYF.

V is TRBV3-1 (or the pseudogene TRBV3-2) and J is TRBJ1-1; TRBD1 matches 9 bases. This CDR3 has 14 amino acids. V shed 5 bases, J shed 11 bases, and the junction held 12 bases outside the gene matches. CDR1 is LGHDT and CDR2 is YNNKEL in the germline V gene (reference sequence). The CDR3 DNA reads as TGTGCCAGCAGCACGAGAAACAGGGGGCGGGCGGCTTTCTTT. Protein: CASSTRNRGRAAFF.

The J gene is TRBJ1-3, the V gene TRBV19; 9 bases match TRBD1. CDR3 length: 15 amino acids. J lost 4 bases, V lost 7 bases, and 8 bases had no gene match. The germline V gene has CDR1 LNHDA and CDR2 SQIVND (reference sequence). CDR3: CASTNPGQGGNTIYF. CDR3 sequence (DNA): TGTGCCAGTACTAATCCGGGACAGGGCGGAAACACCATATATTTT.

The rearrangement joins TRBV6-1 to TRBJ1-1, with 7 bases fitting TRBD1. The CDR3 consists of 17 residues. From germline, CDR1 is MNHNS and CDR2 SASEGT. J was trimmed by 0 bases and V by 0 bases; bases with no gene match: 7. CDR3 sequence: CASSEALTTGMNTEAFF. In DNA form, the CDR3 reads TGTGCCAGCAGTGAAGCGCTAACGACAGGGATGAACACTGAAGCTTTCTTT.

CDR3 DNA sequence: TGCGCCAGCAGCTCTTCGGGACTAGTCACAGATACGCAGTATTTT. Encoded protein: CASSSSGLVTDTQYF. The chain combines TRBV5-1 with TRBJ2-3; the match to TRBD2 covers 8 bases. Germline lookup yields CDR1 SGHRS and CDR2 YFSETQ. This CDR3 region has 15 residues. V shed 3 bases, J shed 2 bases, and the junction held 5 bases outside the gene matches.

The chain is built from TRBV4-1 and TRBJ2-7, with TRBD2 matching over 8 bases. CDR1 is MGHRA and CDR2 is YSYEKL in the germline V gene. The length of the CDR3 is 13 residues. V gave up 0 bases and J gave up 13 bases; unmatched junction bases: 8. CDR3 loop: CASSQEVIGRVYF. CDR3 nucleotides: TGCGCCAGCAGCCAAGAAGTAATCGGGAGGGTCTACTTC.

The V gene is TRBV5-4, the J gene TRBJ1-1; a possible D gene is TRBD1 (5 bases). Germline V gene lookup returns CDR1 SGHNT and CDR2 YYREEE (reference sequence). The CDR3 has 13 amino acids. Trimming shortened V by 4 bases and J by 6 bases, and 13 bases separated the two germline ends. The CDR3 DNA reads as TGTGCCAGCAGCGGATCAGGGATGGCTGAAGCTTTCTTT. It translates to CASSGSGMAEAFF.

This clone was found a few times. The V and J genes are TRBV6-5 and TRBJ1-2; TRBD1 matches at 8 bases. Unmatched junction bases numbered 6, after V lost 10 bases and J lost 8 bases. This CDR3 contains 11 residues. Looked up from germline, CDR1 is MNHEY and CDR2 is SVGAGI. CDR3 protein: CATQGAIGYTF. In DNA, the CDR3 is TGTGCCACCCAGGGGGCCATCGGCTACACCTTC.

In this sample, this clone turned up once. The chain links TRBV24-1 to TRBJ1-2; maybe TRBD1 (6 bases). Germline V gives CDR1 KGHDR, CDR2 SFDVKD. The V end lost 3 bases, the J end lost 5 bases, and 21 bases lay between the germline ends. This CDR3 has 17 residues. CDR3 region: CATSDVTGTRDGYGYTF. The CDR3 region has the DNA TGTGCCACCAGTGATGTAACAGGGACCAGAGACGGATATGGCTACACCTTC.

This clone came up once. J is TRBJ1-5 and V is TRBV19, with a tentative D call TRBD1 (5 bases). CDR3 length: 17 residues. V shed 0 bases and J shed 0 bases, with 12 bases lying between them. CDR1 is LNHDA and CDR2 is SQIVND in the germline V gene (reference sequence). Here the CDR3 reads CASSIEGPGNSNQPQHF. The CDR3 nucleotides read TGTGCCAGTAGTATAGAGGGGCCAGGGAATAGCAATCAGCCCCAGCATTTT.

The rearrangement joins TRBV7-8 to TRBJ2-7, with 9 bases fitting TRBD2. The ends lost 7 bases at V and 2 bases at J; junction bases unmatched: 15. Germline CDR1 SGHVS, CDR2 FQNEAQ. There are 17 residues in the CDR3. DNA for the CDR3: TGTGCCAGCACCCCCGCCGGACAGCGGGGGGCAGCCTACGAGCAGTACTTC. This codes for CASTPAGQRGAAYEQYF.

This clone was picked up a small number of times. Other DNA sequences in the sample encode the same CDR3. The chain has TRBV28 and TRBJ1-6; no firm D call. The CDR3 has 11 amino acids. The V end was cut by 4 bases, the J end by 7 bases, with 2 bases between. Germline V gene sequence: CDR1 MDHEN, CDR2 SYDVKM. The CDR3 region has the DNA TGTGCCAGCAGTTCAAATTCACCCCTCCACTTT. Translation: CASSSNSPLHF.

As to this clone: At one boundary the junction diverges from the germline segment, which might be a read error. In DNA, the CDR3 is TGTGCCAGCAGTTTTCTCAGGACTAGCGGGGACTTC. Translation: CASSFLRTSGDF. The chain has TRBV28 and TRBJ2-5, with TRBD2 matching over 12 bases. CDR1 and CDR2 from the germline V gene are MDHEN and SYDVKM. This CDR3 contains 12 residues.

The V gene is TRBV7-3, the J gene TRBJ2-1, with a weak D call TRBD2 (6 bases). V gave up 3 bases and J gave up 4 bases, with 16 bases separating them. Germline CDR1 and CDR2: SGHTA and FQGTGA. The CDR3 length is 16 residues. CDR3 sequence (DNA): TGTGCCAGCAGCTTGGGCAATCGGGGAGGTTACAATGAGCAGTTCTTC. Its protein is CASSLGNRGGYNEQFF.

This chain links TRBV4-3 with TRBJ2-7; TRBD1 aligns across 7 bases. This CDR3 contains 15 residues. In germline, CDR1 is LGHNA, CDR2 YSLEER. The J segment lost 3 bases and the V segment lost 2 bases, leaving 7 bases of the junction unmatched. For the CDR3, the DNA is TGCGCCAGCAGCCAACGGCCAGGGGGACACTACGAGCAGTACTTC. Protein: CASSQRPGGHYEQYF.

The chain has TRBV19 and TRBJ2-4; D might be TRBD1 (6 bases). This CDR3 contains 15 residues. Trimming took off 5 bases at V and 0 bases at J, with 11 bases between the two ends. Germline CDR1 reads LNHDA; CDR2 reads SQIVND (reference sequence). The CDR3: CASSPQGLAKNIQYF. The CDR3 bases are TGTGCCAGTAGTCCTCAGGGGCTAGCCAAAAACATTCAGTACTTC. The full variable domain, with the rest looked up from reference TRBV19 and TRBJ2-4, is DGGITQSPKYLFRKEGQNVTLSCEQNLNHDAMYWYRQDPGQGLRLIYYSQIVNDFQKGDIAEGYSVSREKKESFPLTVTSAQKNPTAFYLCASSPQGLAKNIQYFGAGTRLSVL.

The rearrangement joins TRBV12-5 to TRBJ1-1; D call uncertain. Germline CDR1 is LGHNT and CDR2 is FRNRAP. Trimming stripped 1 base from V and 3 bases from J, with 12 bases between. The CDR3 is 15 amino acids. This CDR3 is CASGLGSSIDTEAFF. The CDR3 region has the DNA TGTGCTAGTGGTTTGGGATCTAGTATTGACACTGAAGCTTTCTTT.

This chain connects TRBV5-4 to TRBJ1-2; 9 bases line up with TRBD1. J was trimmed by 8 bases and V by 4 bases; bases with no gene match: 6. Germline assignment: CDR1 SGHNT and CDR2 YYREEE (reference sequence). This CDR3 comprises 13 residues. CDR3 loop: CASSRTGDRGYTF. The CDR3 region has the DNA TGTGCCAGCAGCAGGACAGGGGACCGGGGCTACACCTTC.

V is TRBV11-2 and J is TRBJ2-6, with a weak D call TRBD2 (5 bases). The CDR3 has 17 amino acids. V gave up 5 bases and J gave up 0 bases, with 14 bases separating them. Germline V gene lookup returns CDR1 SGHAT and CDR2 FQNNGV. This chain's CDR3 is CASSPRTGFSGANVLTF. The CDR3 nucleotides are TGTGCCAGCAGCCCTAGGACGGGGTTCTCTGGGGCCAACGTCCTGACTTTC.

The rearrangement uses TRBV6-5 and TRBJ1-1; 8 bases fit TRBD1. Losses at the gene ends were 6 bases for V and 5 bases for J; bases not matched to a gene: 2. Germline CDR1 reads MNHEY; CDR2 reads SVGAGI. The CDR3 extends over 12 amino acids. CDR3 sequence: CASRDRVTEAFF. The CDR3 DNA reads TGTGCCAGCAGGGACAGGGTGACTGAAGCTTTCTTT.

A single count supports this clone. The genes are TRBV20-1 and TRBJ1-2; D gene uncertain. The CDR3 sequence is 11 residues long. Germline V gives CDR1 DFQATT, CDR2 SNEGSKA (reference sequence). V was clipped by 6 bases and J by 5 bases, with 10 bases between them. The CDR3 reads CSAEPVYGYTF. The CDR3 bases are TGCAGTGCCGAGCCGGTTTATGGCTACACCTTC.

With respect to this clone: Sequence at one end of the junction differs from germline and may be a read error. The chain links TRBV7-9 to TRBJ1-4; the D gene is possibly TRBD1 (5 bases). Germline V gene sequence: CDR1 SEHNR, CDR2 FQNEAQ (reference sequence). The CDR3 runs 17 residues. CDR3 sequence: CASSLGGGARTSEKLFF. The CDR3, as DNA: TGTGCCAGCAGCTTAGGTGGCGGGGCGAGGACTAGTGAAAAACTGTTTTTT.